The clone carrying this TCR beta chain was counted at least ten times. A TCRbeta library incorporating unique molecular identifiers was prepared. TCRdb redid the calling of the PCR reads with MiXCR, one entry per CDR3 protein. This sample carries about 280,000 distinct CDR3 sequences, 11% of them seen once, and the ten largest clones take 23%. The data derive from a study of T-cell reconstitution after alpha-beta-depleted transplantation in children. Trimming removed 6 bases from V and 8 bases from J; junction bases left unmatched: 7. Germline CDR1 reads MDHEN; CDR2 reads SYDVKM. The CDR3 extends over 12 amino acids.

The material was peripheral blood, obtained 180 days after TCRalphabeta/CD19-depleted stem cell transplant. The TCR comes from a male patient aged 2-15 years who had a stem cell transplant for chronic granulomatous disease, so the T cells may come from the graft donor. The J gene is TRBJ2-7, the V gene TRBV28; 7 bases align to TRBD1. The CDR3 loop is CASRPDRSKQYF. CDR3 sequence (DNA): TGTGCCAGCAGACCGGACAGGTCGAAGCAGTACTTC.